The rows below give T cell receptor beta chains drawn from one sample of a study of cytomegalovirus exposure and HLA in healthy donors. Some clones are missing from TCRdb's copy, which holds only in-frame ones; the method was immunoSEQ multiplex PCR. The sample holds fewer than 200,000 clones, around three quarters seen once. The sequenced sample was PBMCs. Receptors were obtained from a woman between 40 and 55 years old in good health and CMV-seronegative. Each CDR3 is given with its conserved first and last residue. The order of the fields is CDR3 protein, CDR3 DNA, clone size, J gene, D gene, V gene. The D gene is left open where the match is weak. Some rows mark clone size as missing; the rest say once, few, many or name a class of expanded clone.

cdr3_aa: CASSEAWSGGEKLFF
cdr3_nt: TGTGCCAGCAGTGAAGCCTGGTCCGGCGGTGAAAAACTGTTTTTT
clone_size: -
j_call: TRBJ1-4
d_call: -
v_call: TRBV6-1

cdr3_aa: CASSSKTGGNEKLFF
cdr3_nt: TGTGCCAGCAGCTCCAAGACAGGGGGCAATGAAAAACTGTTTTTT
clone_size: once
j_call: TRBJ1-4
d_call: TRBD1
v_call: TRBV5-4

cdr3_aa: CASRLGPSSGNTIYF
cdr3_nt: TGTGCCAGCAGACTAGGGCCAAGCTCTGGAAACACCATATATTTT
clone_size: -
j_call: TRBJ1-3
d_call: -
v_call: TRBV7-2

cdr3_aa: CASSIRGAGTEAFF
cdr3_nt: TGTGCCAGTAGTATCCGGGGGGCGGGCACTGAAGCTTTCTTT
clone_size: -
j_call: TRBJ1-1
d_call: -
v_call: TRBV19

cdr3_aa: CASSQDRGAEQYF
cdr3_nt: TGTGCCAGCTCACAGGACAGGGGGGCCGAGCAGTACTTC
clone_size: -
j_call: TRBJ2-7
d_call: TRBD1
v_call: TRBV18

cdr3_aa: CASSLGASGRVETQYF
cdr3_nt: TGTGCCAGCAGCTTAGGGGCTAGCGGGAGGGTGGAGACCCAGTACTTC
clone_size: -
j_call: TRBJ2-5
d_call: TRBD2
v_call: TRBV11-2

cdr3_aa: CASSLLLAGGPMGEQYF
cdr3_nt: TGCGCCAGCAGCCTATTACTAGCGGGAGGGCCGATGGGCGAGCAGTACTTC
clone_size: -
j_call: TRBJ2-7
d_call: TRBD2
v_call: TRBV5-1

cdr3_aa: CASSPTGPGIQPQHF
cdr3_nt: TGTGCCAGCAGTCCGACAGGGCCAGGAATTCAGCCCCAGCATTTT
clone_size: -
j_call: TRBJ1-5
d_call: TRBD1
v_call: TRBV28

cdr3_aa: CASSQEAGGLNQPQHF
cdr3_nt: TGCGCCAGCAGCCAAGAAGCGGGGGGACTCAATCAGCCCCAGCATTTT
clone_size: once
j_call: TRBJ1-5
d_call: -
v_call: TRBV4-1

cdr3_aa: CAISLAGAPSYEQYF
cdr3_nt: TGTGCCATCAGTCTGGCGGGGGCTCCTTCCTACGAGCAGTACTTC
clone_size: once
j_call: TRBJ2-7
d_call: -
v_call: TRBV10-3

cdr3_aa: CASSIVRGELFF
cdr3_nt: TGTGCCAGCAGCATCGTTCGCGGGGAGCTGTTTTTT
clone_size: once
j_call: TRBJ2-2
d_call: -
v_call: TRBV9

cdr3_aa: CSVEERSGGGYTLNTEAFF
cdr3_nt: TGCAGCGTTGAAGAGCGGTCGGGAGGGGGATATACATTGAACACTGAAGCTTTCTTT
clone_size: -
j_call: TRBJ1-1
d_call: -
v_call: TRBV29-1

cdr3_aa: CASSVVRGPRGTEAFF
cdr3_nt: TGTGCCAGCAGCGTAGTGCGAGGCCCCAGAGGGACTGAAGCTTTCTTT
clone_size: -
j_call: TRBJ1-1
d_call: -
v_call: TRBV9

cdr3_aa: CASSLGANQPQHF
cdr3_nt: TGTGCCAGCAGCTTAGGGGCCAATCAGCCCCAGCATTTT
clone_size: -
j_call: TRBJ1-5
d_call: -
v_call: TRBV11-2

cdr3_aa: CASSVEGRGQPQHF
cdr3_nt: TGTGCCAGCAGCGTAGAGGGTCGCGGGCAGCCCCAGCATTTT
clone_size: -
j_call: TRBJ1-5
d_call: -
v_call: TRBV9

cdr3_aa: CAIIPQGMNTEAFF
cdr3_nt: TGTGCCATCATCCCACAGGGCATGAACACTGAAGCTTTCTTT
clone_size: few
j_call: TRBJ1-1
d_call: -
v_call: TRBV10-3

cdr3_aa: CASSIGGSLQETQYF
cdr3_nt: TGTGCCAGTAGTATAGGCGGCAGCCTCCAAGAGACCCAGTACTTC
clone_size: few
j_call: TRBJ2-5
d_call: -
v_call: TRBV19

cdr3_aa: CASSDRLSYEQYF
cdr3_nt: TGTGCCAGCAGCGACAGGCTATCCTACGAGCAGTACTTC
clone_size: -
j_call: TRBJ2-7
d_call: -
v_call: TRBV7-8

cdr3_aa: CASILRSTGDSTEAFF
cdr3_nt: TGTGCCAGCATCCTTCGTTCGACAGGGGATAGCACTGAAGCTTTCTTT
clone_size: -
j_call: TRBJ1-1
d_call: TRBD1
v_call: TRBV7-9

cdr3_aa: CASSQTSGRAGEQFF
cdr3_nt: TGTGCCAGCAGCCAGACTAGCGGGAGGGCCGGGGAGCAGTTCTTC
clone_size: -
j_call: TRBJ2-1
d_call: TRBD2
v_call: TRBV6-4

cdr3_aa: CASREIAGSEQYF
cdr3_nt: TGTGCCAGTAGAGAGATAGCGGGGTCCGAGCAGTACTTC
clone_size: -
j_call: TRBJ2-7
d_call: TRBD2
v_call: TRBV19

cdr3_aa: CASSQDLRGPANIQYF
cdr3_nt: TGTGCCAGCAGCCAAGACCTGCGGGGCCCCGCGAACATTCAGTACTTC
clone_size: few
j_call: TRBJ2-4
d_call: -
v_call: TRBV4-2

cdr3_aa: CASSTTAGDSQETQYF
cdr3_nt: TGTGCCAGCTCTACCACAGCGGGGGACTCTCAAGAGACCCAGTACTTC
clone_size: -
j_call: TRBJ2-5
d_call: TRBD2
v_call: TRBV18

cdr3_aa: CASNTFSGTGVHNEQFF
cdr3_nt: TGCGCCAGCAACACCTTTAGCGGGACAGGGGTCCACAATGAGCAGTTCTTC
clone_size: few
j_call: TRBJ2-1
d_call: TRBD1
v_call: TRBV23-1

cdr3_aa: CASSFEGTKGGYTF
cdr3_nt: TGTGCCAGCAGCTTCGAAGGGACTAAGGGTGGCTACACCTTC
clone_size: -
j_call: TRBJ1-2
d_call: -
v_call: TRBV13

cdr3_aa: CASSQAGQSYEQYF
cdr3_nt: TGTGCCAGCAGCCAAGCGGGACAGTCATACGAGCAGTACTTC
clone_size: -
j_call: TRBJ2-7
d_call: TRBD1
v_call: TRBV4-2

cdr3_aa: CASSSTGNNYGYTF
cdr3_nt: TGTGCCAGCAGTTCGACAGGGAATAACTATGGCTACACCTTC
clone_size: -
j_call: TRBJ1-2
d_call: TRBD1
v_call: TRBV6-5

cdr3_aa: CASSLEGFGAGGYEQYF
cdr3_nt: TGCGCCAGCAGCTTGGAAGGGTTCGGGGCAGGGGGTTACGAGCAGTACTTC
clone_size: -
j_call: TRBJ2-7
d_call: TRBD1
v_call: TRBV5-1

cdr3_aa: CASSVDWGGTGELFF
cdr3_nt: TGTGCCAGCAGCGTAGATTGGGGGGGCACCGGGGAGCTGTTTTTT
clone_size: -
j_call: TRBJ2-2
d_call: TRBD2
v_call: TRBV9

cdr3_aa: CASSLEPDRVDGYTF
cdr3_nt: TGTGCCAGCAGTTTAGAGCCCGACAGGGTTGATGGCTACACCTTC
clone_size: -
j_call: TRBJ1-2
d_call: TRBD1
v_call: TRBV27

cdr3_aa: CASSRSGGAGEQFF
cdr3_nt: TGTGCCAGCAGCAGGAGCGGGGGGGCGGGGGAGCAGTTCTTC
clone_size: -
j_call: TRBJ2-1
d_call: TRBD2
v_call: TRBV5-4

cdr3_aa: CASSIGLLTDTQYF
cdr3_nt: TGTGCCAGTAGTATAGGACTTCTCACAGATACGCAGTATTTT
clone_size: -
j_call: TRBJ2-3
d_call: -
v_call: TRBV19

cdr3_aa: CASSSGLAGVDIQYF
cdr3_nt: TGTGCCAGCAGCTCGGGACTAGCGGGAGTGGACATTCAGTACTTC
clone_size: -
j_call: TRBJ2-4
d_call: TRBD2
v_call: TRBV11-2

cdr3_aa: CASRGQGIVTEAFF
cdr3_nt: TGTGCCAGCAGGGGCCAGGGGATTGTTACTGAAGCTTTCTTT
clone_size: -
j_call: TRBJ1-1
d_call: -
v_call: TRBV27

cdr3_aa: CASSFRGTNEKLFF
cdr3_nt: TGTGCCAGCAGCTTTCGAGGAACAAATGAAAAACTGTTTTTT
clone_size: -
j_call: TRBJ1-4
d_call: -
v_call: TRBV13

cdr3_aa: CASSTKGVVGSTEAFF
cdr3_nt: TGCGCCAGCAGCACCAAGGGGGTAGTCGGTAGCACTGAAGCTTTCTTT
clone_size: -
j_call: TRBJ1-1
d_call: -
v_call: TRBV5-1

cdr3_aa: CASSALFGGEQYF
cdr3_nt: TGTGCCAGCAGCGCCCTCTTCGGGGGGGAGCAGTACTTC
clone_size: -
j_call: TRBJ2-7
d_call: TRBD2
v_call: TRBV9

cdr3_aa: CASSLEGGLSTDTQYF
cdr3_nt: TGTGCCAGCAGCTTAGAAGGGGGCCTCAGCACAGATACGCAGTATTTT
clone_size: -
j_call: TRBJ2-3
d_call: TRBD1
v_call: TRBV11-3

cdr3_aa: CASSPLSTDTQYF
cdr3_nt: TGTGCCAGCTCACCCCTGTCGACAGATACGCAGTATTTT
clone_size: -
j_call: TRBJ2-3
d_call: -
v_call: TRBV18

cdr3_aa: CASRRAVYGYTF
cdr3_nt: TGTGCCAGCCGGAGGGCGGTTTATGGCTACACCTTC
clone_size: -
j_call: TRBJ1-2
d_call: -
v_call: TRBV2

cdr3_aa: CASSLARDTDNEQFF
cdr3_nt: TGCGCCAGCAGCTTGGCCCGGGACACCGACAATGAGCAGTTCTTC
clone_size: -
j_call: TRBJ2-1
d_call: -
v_call: TRBV5-1

cdr3_aa: CASSPRGQLLNTEAFF
cdr3_nt: TGTGCCAGCTCACCTCGCGGACAGCTTCTGAACACTGAAGCTTTCTTT
clone_size: -
j_call: TRBJ1-1
d_call: -
v_call: TRBV18

cdr3_aa: CASSLLGGTDTQYF
cdr3_nt: TGTGCCAGCAGCTTACTCGGAGGCACAGATACGCAGTATTTT
clone_size: -
j_call: TRBJ2-3
d_call: -
v_call: TRBV7-3